This T cell receptor beta chain was captured in a study of cytomegalovirus exposure and HLA in healthy donors. Findings and limits, study-wide: A later analysis linked a missense DCLRE1C variant to TCR beta V- and J-gene trimming. The study listed roughly 160 cytomegalovirus-associated TCR beta chains. Links to common viral pathogens appeared, in a later analysis, for several of the most significant clusters.

It was with 60 Vbeta and 13 Jbeta primers that the PCR ran. Libraries were prepared by immunoSEQ multiplex PCR; TCRdb keeps only in-frame clonotypes and omits some of them. The table records 100,000 to 150,000 clones, roughly 8.8% of them present only once. Donors likely had unrecorded immune exposures despite being nominally healthy when sampled. The CDR3 runs 15 residues. Trimming took off 8 bases at V and 4 bases at J, with 18 bases between the two ends. The V gene's germline CDR1 is SNHLY and CDR2 FYNNEI. In this sample, this clone turned up a few times. Its antigen is not known. The rearrangement links TRBV2 to TRBJ2-1; tentatively, D is TRBD2 (6 bases). The specimen sequenced was PBMCs. The source of this sequence is a woman in her thirties or forties in good health and CMV-seropositive. The CDR3 nucleotides are TGTGCCAGCGCAGGGACTCTAATCGTTTACAATGAGCAGTTCTTC. This gives the protein CASAGTLIVYNEQFF. Drawing the rest from reference TRBV2 and TRBJ2-1, the complete variable domain is EPEVTQTPSHQVTQMGQEVILRCVPISNHLYFYWYRQILGQKVEFLVSFYNNEISEKSEIFDDQFSVERPDGSNFTLKIRSTKLEDSAMYFCASAGTLIVYNEQFFGPGTRLTVL.